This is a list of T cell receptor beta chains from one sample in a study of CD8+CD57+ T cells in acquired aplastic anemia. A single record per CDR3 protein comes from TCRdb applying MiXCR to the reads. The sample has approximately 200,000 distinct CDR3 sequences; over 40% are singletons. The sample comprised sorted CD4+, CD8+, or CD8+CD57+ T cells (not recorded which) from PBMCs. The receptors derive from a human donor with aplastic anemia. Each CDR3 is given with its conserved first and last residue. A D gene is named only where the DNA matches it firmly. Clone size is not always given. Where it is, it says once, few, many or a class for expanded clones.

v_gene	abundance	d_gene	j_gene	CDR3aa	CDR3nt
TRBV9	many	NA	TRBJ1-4	CASSPGVVNEKLFF	TGTGCCAGCAGCCCGGGAGTCGTGAATGAAAAACTGTTTTTT
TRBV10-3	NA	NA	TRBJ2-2	CAISEMGWTGELFF	TGTGCCATCAGTGAGATGGGATGGACCGGGGAGCTGTTTTTT
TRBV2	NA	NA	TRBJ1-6	CASSERDAFLDSPLHF	TGTGCCAGCAGTGAAAGGGACGCCTTTTTGGATTCACCCCTCCACTTT
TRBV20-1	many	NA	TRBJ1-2	CSAAVKDYGYTF	TGCAGTGCCGCAGTAAAGGACTATGGCTACACCTTC
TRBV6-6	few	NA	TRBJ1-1	CASSYSIGAEAFF	TGTGCCAGCAGTTACTCGATAGGGGCTGAAGCTTTCTTT
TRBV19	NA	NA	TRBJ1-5	CASSIAAGGNQPQHF	TGTGCCAGTAGTATAGCGGCAGGCGGCAATCAGCCCCAGCATTTT
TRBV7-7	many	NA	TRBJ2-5	CASSLVGYQETQYF	TGTGCCAGCAGCTTAGTAGGGTACCAAGAGACCCAGTACTTC
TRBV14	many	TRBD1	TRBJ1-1	CASSQVLQGVSEAFF	TGTGCCAGCAGCCAAGTATTACAGGGGGTTTCTGAAGCTTTCTTT
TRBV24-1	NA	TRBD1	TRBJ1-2	CATRTTGVSGYTF	TGTGCCACCAGGACGACAGGGGTTAGCGGCTACACCTTC
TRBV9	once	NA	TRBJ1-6	CASSVGQLRDSPLHF	TGTGCCAGCAGCGTAGGGCAACTTAGGGATTCACCCCTCCACTTT
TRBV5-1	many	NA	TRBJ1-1	CASSLDSMNTEAFF	TGCGCCAGCAGCTTGGACAGTATGAACACTGAAGCTTTCTTT
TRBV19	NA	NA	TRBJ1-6	CASSMSGRNSPLHF	TGTGCCAGTAGTATGTCAGGGAGAAACTCACCCCTCCACTTT
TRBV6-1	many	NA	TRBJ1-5	CASSESSNQPQHF	TGTGCCAGCAGTGAATCTAGCAATCAGCCCCAGCATTTT
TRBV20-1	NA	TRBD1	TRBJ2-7	CSATDRRNEQYF	TGCAGTGCCACGGACAGGAGGAACGAGCAGTACTTC
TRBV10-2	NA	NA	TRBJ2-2	CASSESRSGGDTGELFF	TGCGCCAGCAGTGAGTCAAGGTCGGGCGGTGACACCGGGGAGCTGTTTTTT
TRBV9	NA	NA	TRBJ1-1	CASSVESAPNTEAFF	TGTGCCAGCAGCGTCGAATCCGCGCCGAACACTGAAGCTTTCTTT
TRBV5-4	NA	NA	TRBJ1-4	CASSLGGGAEEKLFF	TGTGCCAGCAGCTTGGGGGGGGGGGCGGAGGAAAAACTGTTTTTT
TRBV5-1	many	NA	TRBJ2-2	CASSAGTPNTGELFF	TGCGCCAGCAGCGCCGGGACTCCTAACACCGGGGAGCTGTTTTTT
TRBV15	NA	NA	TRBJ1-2	CATSRDGGTNYGYTF	TGTGCCACCAGCAGAGATGGGGGAACAAACTATGGCTACACCTTC
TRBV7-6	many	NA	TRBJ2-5	CASSLGQGEETQYF	TGTGCCAGCAGCTTAGGGCAGGGAGAAGAGACCCAGTACTTC
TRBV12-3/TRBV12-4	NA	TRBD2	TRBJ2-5	CASSLALLAGGPGETQYF	TGTGCCAGCAGTTTAGCCTTACTAGCGGGGGGGCCGGGAGAGACCCAGTACTTC
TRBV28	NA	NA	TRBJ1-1	CASSLSRFAEAFF	TGTGCCAGCAGTTTATCTCGATTCGCTGAAGCTTTCTTT
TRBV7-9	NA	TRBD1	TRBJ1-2	CASSPRDRSNYGYTF	TGTGCCAGCAGCCCACGGGACAGGTCGAACTATGGCTACACCTTC
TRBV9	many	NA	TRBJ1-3	CASSVAEFRSGNTIYF	TGTGCCAGCAGCGTAGCTGAGTTCCGCTCTGGAAACACCATATATTTT
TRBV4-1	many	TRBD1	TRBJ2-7	CASSQPGTGRFREQYF	TGCGCCAGCAGCCAGCCCGGGACAGGGCGGTTCAGGGAGCAGTACTTC
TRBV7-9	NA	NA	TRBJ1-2	CASSPTTGTYGYTF	TGTGCCAGCAGTCCCACCACAGGTACCTATGGCTACACCTTC
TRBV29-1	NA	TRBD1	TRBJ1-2	CSAGQGPNYGYTF	TGCAGCGCCGGACAGGGCCCCAACTATGGCTACACCTTC
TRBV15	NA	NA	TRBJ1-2	CATSRDDTGITNYGYTF	TGTGCCACCAGCAGAGACGACACAGGTATCACTAACTATGGCTACACCTTC
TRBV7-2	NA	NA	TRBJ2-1	CASSPDRVQFF	TGTGCCAGCAGCCCGGACAGAGTGCAGTTCTTC
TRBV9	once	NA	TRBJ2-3	CASSWRGARTDTQYF	TGTGCCAGCAGCTGGAGGGGGGCTCGTACAGATACGCAGTATTTT
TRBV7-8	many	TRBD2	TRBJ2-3	CASSLDRLAGRSSTDTQYF	TGTGCCAGCAGCTTAGATCGGCTAGCGGGGCGATCCAGCACAGATACGCAGTATTTT
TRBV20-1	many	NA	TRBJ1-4	CSARDPGFSEKLFF	TGCAGTGCTAGAGATCCAGGGTTTAGTGAAAAACTGTTTTTT
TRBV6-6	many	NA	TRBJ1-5	CASSYYRQDNQPQHF	TGTGCCAGCAGTTACTATCGGCAAGACAATCAGCCCCAGCATTTT
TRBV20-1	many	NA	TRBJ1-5	CSARASIWGRTSSNQPQHF	TGCAGTGCTAGAGCGTCGATCTGGGGCAGAACCTCTTCCAATCAGCCCCAGCATTTT
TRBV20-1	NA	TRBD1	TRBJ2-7	CSATGDGYEQYF	TGCAGTGCCACAGGGGATGGCTACGAGCAGTACTTC
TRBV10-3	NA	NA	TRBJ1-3	CAISEYSGFGNTIYF	TGTGCCATCAGTGAGTACTCAGGGTTTGGAAACACCATATATTTT